This T cell receptor beta chain appears in the sequencing data of a study of T cells in Graves' hyperthyroidism and ophthalmopathy. Between the trimmed V and J ends, which lost 0 bases and 4 bases, there was a span of 7 bases. The CDR3 length is 14 residues. Germline V lookup: CDR1 KGHSH, CDR2 LQKENI. Graves' hyperthyroidism showing no ophthalmopathy progression within 18 months was considered stable. Clinical symptoms, serum thyroxine, TRAb, thyroid ultrasound and orbital computed tomography established diagnosis. This clonotype was found many times. The antigen is unknown. Whole-study findings and limits: Blood also carried most thyroid clonotypes expanded above 0.001.

Authors of the study amplified TCR beta CDR3 regions from RNA transcripts. Using the HTBI primer set, a first-round RT-PCR was run on the TCR CDR3. TCRdb reanalysed the multiplex PCR reads using MiXCR and keeps one entry per CDR3 protein. The table records roughly 380,000 distinct CDR3 sequences, around 14% of them present only once. Sequenced input: blood. The genes are TRBV18 and TRBJ1-5; D remains ambiguous. This TCR derives from a woman aged 55-69 years with Graves' hyperthyroidism. The CDR3 loop reads CASSPPSGNQPQHF. The CDR3 coding sequence is TGTGCCAGCTCACCACCGTCAGGAAATCAGCCCCAGCATTTT.